This T cell receptor (beta chain) was observed in a study of identical twins. Study-wide points: With abundant cord blood beta clonotypes, insertions were fewer; memory repertoires showed no such pattern. Twins' surplus sharing was weaker for beta out-of-frame sequences.

A remark on this clonotype: Its antigen is still unknown.

Germline assignment: CDR1 SQVTM and CDR2 ANQGSEA. The length of the CDR3 is 13 residues. With 6 bases clipped from V and 7 bases from J, the junction kept 11 bases outside the gene matches. TCRdb processed the 5' RACE reads anew with MiXCR; each CDR3 protein has one entry. The sample includes 470,000 or so distinct CDR3 sequences, 20% to 25% seen only once; the top ten take around 3%. This same sample was also part of a study on T cells expressing NK-cell markers.

The chain combines TRBV29-1 with TRBJ2-7; 8 bases are shared with TRBD2. Material: CD4+ T cells sorted from blood. The receptor comes from a woman aged 18-29 years in good health. The CDR3 sequence: CSVGGGVAGEQYF. Written as DNA, the CDR3 is TGCAGCGTCGGGGGGGGCGTCGCGGGAGAGCAGTACTTC.